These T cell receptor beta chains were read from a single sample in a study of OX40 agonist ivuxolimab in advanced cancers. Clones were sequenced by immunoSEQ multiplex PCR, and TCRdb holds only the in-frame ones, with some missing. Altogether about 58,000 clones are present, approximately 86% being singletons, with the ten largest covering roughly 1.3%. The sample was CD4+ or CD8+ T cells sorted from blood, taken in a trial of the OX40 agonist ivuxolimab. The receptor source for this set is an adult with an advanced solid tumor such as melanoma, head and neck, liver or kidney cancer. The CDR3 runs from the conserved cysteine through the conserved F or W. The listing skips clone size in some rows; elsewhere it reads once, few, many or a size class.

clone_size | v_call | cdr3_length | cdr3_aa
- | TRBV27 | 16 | CASSPRGLAGLETQYF
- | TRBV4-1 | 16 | CASSQASRTGQSGYTF
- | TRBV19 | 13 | CATDRGSGNTIYF
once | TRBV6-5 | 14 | CASRRAGGVDEQFF
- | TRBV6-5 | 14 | CASSYSRSTYEQYF
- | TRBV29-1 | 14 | CSVRRDRDFHEQYF
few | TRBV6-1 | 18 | CASSEFGDRPYSNQPQHF
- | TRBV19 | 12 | CASKQMNTEAFF
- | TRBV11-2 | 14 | CASSLGGYTDTQYF
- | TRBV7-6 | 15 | CASSLGVAQNQPQHF
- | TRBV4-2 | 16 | CASSQKGTSGDNEQFF
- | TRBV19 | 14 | CASSISGQESTLHF
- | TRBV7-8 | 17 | CASSHRQGRGVYYGYTF